This TCR beta chain was found in a study of CD8 T cells in ankylosing spondylitis. Findings and caveats of the study: Relatively scarce in peripheral blood, disease-linked clones were CD8+. Typical of ankylosing spondylitis blood, it appeared, was a TCR beta motif of eight highly homologous variants.

As for this clonotype: What it recognizes is unknown.

TCRdb re-derived calls from the 5' RACE reads in MiXCR, one entry per CDR3 protein. The repertoire has some 700,000 distinct CDR3 sequences, over 15% of them found once; the top ten carry under 20%. Trimming removed 3 bases from V and 0 bases from J; junction bases left unmatched: 5. Looked up from germline, CDR1 is SEHNR and CDR2 is FQNEAQ (reference sequence). This CDR3 contains 15 residues. The V and J genes are TRBV7-9 and TRBJ2-7; TRBD2 aligns across 7 bases. The TCR sequence derives from a male donor with ankylosing spondylitis. The sequencing sample was made of blood, either unsorted or a sorted T cell fraction (not recorded which). DNA for the CDR3: TGTGCCAGCAGCTTTGGAGGGGAGGGCTCCTACGAGCAGTACTTC. Amino acids: CASSFGGEGSYEQYF.